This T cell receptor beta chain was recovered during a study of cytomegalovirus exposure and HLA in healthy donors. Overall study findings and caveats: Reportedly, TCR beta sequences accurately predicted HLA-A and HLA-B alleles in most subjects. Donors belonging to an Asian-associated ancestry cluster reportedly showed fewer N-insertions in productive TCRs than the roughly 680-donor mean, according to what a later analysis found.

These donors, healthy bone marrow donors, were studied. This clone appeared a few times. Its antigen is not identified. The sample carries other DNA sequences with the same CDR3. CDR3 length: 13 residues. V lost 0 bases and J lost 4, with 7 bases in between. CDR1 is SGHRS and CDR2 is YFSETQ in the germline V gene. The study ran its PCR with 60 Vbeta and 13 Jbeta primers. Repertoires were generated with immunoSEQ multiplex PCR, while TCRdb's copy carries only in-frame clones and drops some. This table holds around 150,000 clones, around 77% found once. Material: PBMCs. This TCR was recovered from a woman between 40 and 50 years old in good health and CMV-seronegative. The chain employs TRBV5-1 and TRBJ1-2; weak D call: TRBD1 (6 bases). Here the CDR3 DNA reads TGCGCCAGCAGCTTGGAAGGGGGCTATGGCTACACCTTC. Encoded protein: CASSLEGGYGYTF.